Sequencing of this TCR beta chain was carried out in a study of cytomegalovirus exposure and HLA in healthy donors. Using immunoSEQ multiplex PCR, the repertoire was profiled, and TCRdb retains in-frame clones only, with some absent. The data hold about 220,000 clones, with over 80% observed a single time. CDR1 and CDR2 from the germline V gene are MDHEN and SYDVKM. V was cut by 6 bases and J by 3 bases, with 12 bases left in between. The length of the CDR3 is 13 residues. The donors were part of the validation cohort, which consisted of under 150 subjects and was separate from the first cohort of several hundred subjects. This clone was seen a few times.

The TCR sequence derives from a woman between 18 and 30 years old in good health and CMV-seronegative. The V call is TRBV28, the J call TRBJ2-7; TRBD1 might be the D (5 bases). Sequenced input: PBMCs. Here the CDR3 DNA reads TGTGCCAGCAGGGCTACAGGAATCTACGAGCAGTACTTC. Its translation is CASRATGIYEQYF. Using reference TRBV28 and TRBJ2-7 for the parts outside the CDR3, the full variable domain is DVKVTQSSRYLVKRTGEKVFLECVQDMDHENMFWYRQDPGLGLRLIYFSYDVKMKEKGDIPEGYSVSREKKERFSLILESASTNQTSMYLCASRATGIYEQYFGPGTRLTVT.